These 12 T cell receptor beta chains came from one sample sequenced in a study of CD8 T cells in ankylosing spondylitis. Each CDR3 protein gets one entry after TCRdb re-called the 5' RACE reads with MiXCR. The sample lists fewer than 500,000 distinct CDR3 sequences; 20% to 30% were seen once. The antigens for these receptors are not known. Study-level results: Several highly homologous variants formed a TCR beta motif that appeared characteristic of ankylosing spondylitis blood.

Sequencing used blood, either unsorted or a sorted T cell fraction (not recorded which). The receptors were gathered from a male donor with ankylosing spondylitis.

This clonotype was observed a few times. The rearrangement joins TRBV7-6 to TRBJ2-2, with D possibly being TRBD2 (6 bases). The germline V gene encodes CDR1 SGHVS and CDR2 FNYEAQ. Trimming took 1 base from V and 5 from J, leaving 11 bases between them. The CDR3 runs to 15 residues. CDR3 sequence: CASSLVGRRTGELFF. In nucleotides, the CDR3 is TGTGCCAGCAGCTTAGTCGGGAGAAGGACCGGGGAGCTGTTTTTT.

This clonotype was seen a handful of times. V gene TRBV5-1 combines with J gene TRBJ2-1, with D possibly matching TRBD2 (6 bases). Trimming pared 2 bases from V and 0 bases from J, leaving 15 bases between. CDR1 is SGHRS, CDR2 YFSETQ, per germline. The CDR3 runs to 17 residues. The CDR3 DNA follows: TGCGCCAGCAGCTTCTCCCCAGCGGGCAGCTCCTACAATGAGCAGTTCTTC. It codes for CASSFSPAGSSYNEQFF.

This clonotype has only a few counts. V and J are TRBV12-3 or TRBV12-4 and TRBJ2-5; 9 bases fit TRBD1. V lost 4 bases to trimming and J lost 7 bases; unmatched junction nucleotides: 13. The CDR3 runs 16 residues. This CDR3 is CASSSSRDRVRWTQYF. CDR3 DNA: TGTGCCAGCAGTTCCAGCCGGGACAGGGTGAGATGGACCCAGTACTTC.

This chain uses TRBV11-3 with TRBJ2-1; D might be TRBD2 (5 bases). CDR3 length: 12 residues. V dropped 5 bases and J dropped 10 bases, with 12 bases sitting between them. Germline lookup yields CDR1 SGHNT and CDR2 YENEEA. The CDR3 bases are TGTGCCAGCAGCCCCCCGGGATTCGAGCAGTTCTTC. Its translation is CASSPPGFEQFF.

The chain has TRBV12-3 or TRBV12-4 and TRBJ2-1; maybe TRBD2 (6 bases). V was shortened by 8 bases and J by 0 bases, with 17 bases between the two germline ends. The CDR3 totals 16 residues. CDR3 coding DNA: TGTGCCAGCCGTCGCGGGGAAGGGGTCTCCTACAATGAGCAGTTCTTC. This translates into CASRRGEGVSYNEQFF.

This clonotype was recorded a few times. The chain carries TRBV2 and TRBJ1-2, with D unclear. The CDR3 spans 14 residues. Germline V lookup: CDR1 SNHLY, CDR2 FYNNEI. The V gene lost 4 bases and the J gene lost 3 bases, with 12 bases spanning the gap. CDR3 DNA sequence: TGTGCCAGCAGTGCCACGGAGGGCCACTATGGCTACACCTTC. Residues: CASSATEGHYGYTF.

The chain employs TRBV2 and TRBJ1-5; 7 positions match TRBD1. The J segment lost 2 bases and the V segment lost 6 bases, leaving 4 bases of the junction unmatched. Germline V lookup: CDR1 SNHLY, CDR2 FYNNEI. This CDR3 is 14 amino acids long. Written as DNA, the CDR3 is TGTGCCAGCAGACTCACAGGGGGCAATCAGCCCCAGCATTTT. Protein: CASRLTGGNQPQHF.

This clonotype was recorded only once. The CDR3 DNA follows: TGTGCCAGCAGCTCCAAAACCGCTCAGGGGTTTAAAGGCTACACCTTC. It specifies CASSSKTAQGFKGYTF. V usage is TRBV13 and J usage is TRBJ1-2; a possible D gene is TRBD1 (6 bases). Looked up from germline, CDR1 is PRHDT and CDR2 is FYEKMQ (reference sequence). The V gene lost 4 bases and the J gene lost 8 bases, with 23 bases spanning the gap. The CDR3 totals 16 residues.

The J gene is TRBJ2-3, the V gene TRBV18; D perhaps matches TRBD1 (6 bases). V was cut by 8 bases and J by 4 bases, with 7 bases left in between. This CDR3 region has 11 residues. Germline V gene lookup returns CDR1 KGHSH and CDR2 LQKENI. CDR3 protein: CASAGADTQYF. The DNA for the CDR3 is TGTGCCAGCGCAGGGGCAGATACGCAGTATTTT. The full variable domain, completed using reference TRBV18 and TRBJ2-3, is NAGVMQNPRHLVRRRGQEARLRCSPMKGHSHVYWYRQLPEEGLKFMVYLQKENIIDESGMPKERFSAEFPKEGPSILRIQQVVRGDSAAYFCASAGADTQYFGPGTRLTVL.

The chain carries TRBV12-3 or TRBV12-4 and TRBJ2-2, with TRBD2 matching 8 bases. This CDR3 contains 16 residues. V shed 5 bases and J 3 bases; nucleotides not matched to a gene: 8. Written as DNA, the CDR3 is TGTGCCAGCAGTCGCATAGCGGGGACGGACACCGGGGAGCTGTTTTTT. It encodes CASSRIAGTDTGELFF.

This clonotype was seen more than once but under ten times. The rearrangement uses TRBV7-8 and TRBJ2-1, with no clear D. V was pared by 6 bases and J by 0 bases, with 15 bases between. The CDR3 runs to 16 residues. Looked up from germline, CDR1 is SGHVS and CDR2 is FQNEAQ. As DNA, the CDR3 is TGTGCCAGCAGGGGTCTCGACTCGAGCTCCTACAATGAGCAGTTCTTC. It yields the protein CASRGLDSSSYNEQFF.

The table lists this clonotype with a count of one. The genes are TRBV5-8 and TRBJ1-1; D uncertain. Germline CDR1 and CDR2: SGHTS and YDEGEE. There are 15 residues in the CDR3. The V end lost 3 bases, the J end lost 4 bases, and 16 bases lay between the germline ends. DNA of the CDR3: TGTGCCAGCAGCTCCGCCGTGTTAGGGCTCACTGAAGCTTTCTTT. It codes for CASSSAVLGLTEAFF. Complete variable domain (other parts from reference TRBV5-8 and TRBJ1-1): EAGVTQSPTHLIKTRGQQATLRCSPISGHTSVYWYQQALGLGLQFLLWYDEGEERNRGNFPPRFSGRQFPNYSSELNVNALELEDSALYLCASSSAVLGLTEAFFGQGTRLTVV.